Following are 2 T cell receptor beta chains from one sample sequenced in a study of blood T cell dynamics during melanoma immunotherapy. The time point was: pre-treatment baseline. Here immunoSEQ multiplex PCR was the method, and the copy in TCRdb shows in-frame clones only, minus some. In the table there are about 6,700 clones, approximately 88% of which are singletons. The specimen comprised blood, sampled from a patient treated with checkpoint blockade. The receptors shown here come from a human donor with melanoma. Some clones in this sample may be carry-over from other donors' samples.

The CDR3 DNA reads TGTGCCAGCAGCTTGGGGGGACAGGGGTACGAGCAGTACTTC. It translates to CASSLGGQGYEQYF. The J gene is TRBJ2-7, the V gene TRBV11-2, with 10 bases that match TRBD1. CDR3 length: 14 amino acids. Trimming at V came to 3 bases and at J to 4 bases, leaving 3 bases not matched to a gene. The germline gives CDR1 SGHAT, CDR2 FQNNGV.

V gene TRBV5-1 combines with J gene TRBJ1-6; 8 nucleotides match TRBD1. The CDR3 spans 19 residues. CDR1 SGHRS and CDR2 YFSETQ come from the germline V gene. Unmatched junction bases numbered 12, after V lost 4 bases and J lost 0 bases. CDR3 residues: CASSRDRGYGSSYNSPLHF. CDR3 bases: TGCGCCAGCAGCCGTGACAGGGGATACGGGAGCTCCTATAATTCACCCCTCCACTTT.